What follows are 19 T cell receptor beta chains derived from one specimen sequenced in a study of blood T cell repertoires in COVID-19. Here immunoSEQ multiplex PCR was the method, and the copy in TCRdb shows in-frame clones only, minus some. The sample holds about 72,000 clones, over 80% seen once. The sequenced sample was peripheral blood. Receptors originate from a human donor in a cohort sampled during active COVID-19.

The CDR3 here is CASIRTRGNTEAFF. The CDR3 bases are TGTGCCAGCATCCGGACCCGGGGGAACACTGAAGCTTTCTTT. The chain combines TRBV2 with TRBJ1-1; no definite D call. The CDR3 has 14 amino acids. Germline V gene lookup returns CDR1 SNHLY and CDR2 FYNNEI. Trimming stripped 7 bases from V and 1 base from J, with 13 bases between.

The chain couples TRBV19 to TRBJ1-2, with a weak D call TRBD1 (6 bases). V lost 7 bases, J lost 1 base, and 13 bases lay in between. This CDR3 has 14 residues. In germline, CDR1 is LNHDA, CDR2 SQIVND (reference sequence). Here the CDR3 reads CASKLQGINYGYTF. The CDR3 coding sequence is TGTGCCAGTAAGCTACAGGGAATTAACTATGGCTACACCTTC. The full variable domain, rest sourced from reference TRBV19 and TRBJ1-2, is DGGITQSPKYLFRKEGQNVTLSCEQNLNHDAMYWYRQDPGQGLRLIYYSQIVNDFQKGDIAEGYSVSREKKESFPLTVTSAQKNPTAFYLCASKLQGINYGYTFGSGTRLTVV.

The chain joins TRBV7-6 to TRBJ2-2, with 10 bases identical to TRBD2. J was trimmed by 0 bases and V by 4 bases; bases with no gene match: 2. The CDR3 has 16 residues. CDR1 is SGHVS and CDR2 is FNYEAQ in the germline V gene. This chain's CDR3 is CASSSGLAANTGELFF. As DNA, the CDR3 is TGTGCCAGCAGCTCAGGACTAGCGGCGAACACCGGGGAGCTGTTTTTT.

V is TRBV7-6 and J is TRBJ2-3; the D gene is possibly TRBD2 (5 bases). The CDR3 length is 16 residues. Germline V CDR1 and CDR2: SGHVS, FNYEAQ. V was shortened by 2 bases and J by 1 base, with 13 bases between the two germline ends. CDR3 protein: CASSLISGEGTDTQYF. In DNA form, the CDR3 reads TGTGCCAGCAGCTTAATCAGCGGAGAAGGCACAGATACGCAGTATTTT. Full variable domain (outside the CDR3, taken from reference TRBV7-6 and TRBJ2-3): GAGVSQSPRYKVTKRGQDVALRCDPISGHVSLYWYRQALGQGPEFLTYFNYEAQQDKSGLPNDRFSAERPEGSISTLTIQRTEQRDSAMYRCASSLISGEGTDTQYFGPGTRLTVL.

The genes are TRBV20-1 and TRBJ2-7; D remains unclear. V lost 6 bases to trimming and J lost 3 bases, with 6 bases between them. Germline loops: CDR1 DFQATT, CDR2 SNEGSKA (reference sequence). The CDR3 length is 10 residues. The CDR3 is CSAADYEQYF. CDR3 nucleotides: TGCAGTGCCGCGGACTACGAGCAGTACTTC.

The V and J genes are TRBV18 and TRBJ2-3; D unclear. Trimming left V 5 bases short and J 0 bases short, with 15 bases between. Per germline, CDR1 KGHSH and CDR2 LQKENI. The CDR3 has 16 residues. For the CDR3, the DNA is TGTGCCAGCTCAAACACCCAAGCGACTAGCACAGATACGCAGTATTTT. Amino acid sequence: CASSNTQATSTDTQYF.

V is TRBV6-2 or TRBV6-3 and J is TRBJ2-3; 7 nucleotides agree with TRBD1. The germline V gene has CDR1 MNHEY and CDR2 SVGEGT. V shed 6 bases, J shed 5 bases, and the junction held 11 bases outside the gene matches. CDR3 length equals 15 residues. The CDR3: CASSPRTGNGDTQYF. The CDR3 nucleotides are TGTGCCAGCAGCCCCCGGACAGGAAATGGAGATACGCAGTATTTT.

This chain joins TRBV3-1 (or the pseudogene TRBV3-2) and TRBJ2-7; TRBD1 might be the D (5 bases). CDR3 size: 16 residues. Between the trimmed V and J ends, which lost 1 base and 4 bases, there was a span of 17 bases. Per the germline V gene, CDR1 is LGHDT and CDR2 is YNNKEL (reference sequence). DNA of the CDR3: TGTGCCAGCAGCCAAGGGTTCAGGGTAGGGCAGTACGAGCAGTACTTC. Translation gives CASSQGFRVGQYEQYF.

The genes are TRBV18 and TRBJ2-5; D is unclear. Trimming pared 3 bases from V and 2 bases from J, leaving 13 bases between. Germline CDR1 KGHSH, CDR2 LQKENI. There are 15 residues in the CDR3. CDR3 sequence reads: CASSPNPSRQETQYF. For the CDR3, the DNA is TGTGCCAGCTCACCTAATCCGTCGCGACAAGAGACCCAGTACTTC.

Written as DNA, the CDR3 is TGCGCCAGCAGTGAGTCCAACCGGGGGACCAATGAGCAGTTCTTC. Encoded protein: CASSESNRGTNEQFF. V is TRBV10-2 and J is TRBJ2-1, with D maybe TRBD2 (6 bases). Trimming took off 0 bases at V and 6 bases at J, with 12 bases between the two ends. This CDR3 region has 15 residues. Per the germline V gene, CDR1 is WSHSY and CDR2 is SAAADI.

This rearrangement joins TRBV18 to TRBJ1-1; D call uncertain. Germline loops: CDR1 KGHSH, CDR2 LQKENI. Trimming removed 5 bases at V and 1 base at J, with 11 bases between. The CDR3 loop spans 14 amino acids. CDR3 DNA: TGTGCCAGCTCAACAGTAGGTGGGAACACTGAAGCTTTCTTT. The encoded protein is CASSTVGGNTEAFF. Full variable domain (remainder filled in from reference TRBV18 and TRBJ1-1): NAGVMQNPRHLVRRRGQEARLRCSPMKGHSHVYWYRQLPEEGLKFMVYLQKENIIDESGMPKERFSAEFPKEGPSILRIQQVVRGDSAAYFCASSTVGGNTEAFFGQGTRLTVV.

This clone was recorded once. The chain joins TRBV2 to TRBJ1-2; D perhaps matches TRBD1 (5 bases). The CDR3 is 13 residues long. Trimming left V 8 bases short and J 1 base short, with 11 bases between. CDR1 is SNHLY and CDR2 is FYNNEI in the germline V gene. The CDR3 region is CASHRFNNYGYTF. The CDR3 nucleotides are TGTGCCAGCCACAGGTTCAATAACTATGGCTACACCTTC.

This rearrangement joins TRBV28 to TRBJ1-5, with a tentative D call TRBD1 (5 bases). Trimming removed 7 bases from V and 0 bases from J, with 10 bases in between. CDR1 is MDHEN, CDR2 SYDVKM, per germline. The CDR3 is made up of 14 amino acids. CDR3 nucleotides: TGTGCCAGCACAGGGTCAAATAGCAATCAGCCCCAGCATTTT. Translating gives CASTGSNSNQPQHF.

The chain joins TRBV4-2 to TRBJ1-1, with TRBD1 matching over 7 bases. The CDR3 has 14 residues. The ends lost 0 bases at V and 9 bases at J; junction bases unmatched: 7. Per germline, CDR1 LGHNA and CDR2 YNFKEQ. The CDR3 sequence: CASSQDSTGIKAFF. The CDR3 region has the DNA TGTGCCAGCAGCCAAGATTCGACAGGGATCAAAGCTTTCTTT.

The V gene is TRBV7-9, the J gene TRBJ2-1; TRBD2 is a possible D gene (6 bases). The germline CDR1 and CDR2 sequences are SEHNR and FQNEAQ (reference sequence). Trimming removed 3 bases from V and 4 bases from J, with 10 bases in between. This CDR3 contains 14 residues. CDR3 nucleotide sequence: TGTGCCAGCAGCTTTCCTAGCGTGTACAATGAGCAGTTCTTC. Translated, it gives CASSFPSVYNEQFF. Variable domain in full (rest from reference TRBV7-9 and TRBJ2-1): DTGVSQNPRHKITKRGQNVTFRCDPISEHNRLYWYRQTLGQGPEFLTYFQNEAQLEKSRLLSDRFSAERPKGSFSTLEIQRTEQGDSAMYLCASSFPSVYNEQFFGPGTRLTVL.

The chain recombines TRBV2 with TRBJ2-1, with 15 bases identical to TRBD2. CDR1 and CDR2 from the germline V gene are SNHLY and FYNNEI. The CDR3 length is 17 residues. V trimming: 6 bases; J trimming: 6 bases; junction bases outside the gene matches: 9. The CDR3 spells CASRLRTSGRASNEQFF. CDR3 DNA sequence: TGTGCCAGCAGGTTGAGGACTAGCGGGAGGGCCAGCAATGAGCAGTTCTTC.

This clone came up once. V is TRBV20-1 and J is TRBJ1-4; D perhaps matches TRBD1 (6 bases). The germline V and J ends were trimmed by 3 bases and 8 bases, with 13 bases remaining between them. Germline V lookup: CDR1 DFQATT, CDR2 SNEGSKA (reference sequence). The CDR3 sequence is 13 residues long. The CDR3 sequence is CSASRQASEKLFF. In nucleotides, the CDR3 is TGCAGTGCTAGTCGACAGGCCTCCGAAAAACTGTTTTTT.

The rearrangement joins TRBV18 to TRBJ1-3, with 10 bases matching TRBD1. Germline loops: CDR1 KGHSH, CDR2 LQKENI. The ends lost 5 bases at V and 2 bases at J; junction bases unmatched: 6. This CDR3 contains 16 residues. CDR3 sequence reads: CASSTSGTGAGNTIYF. DNA of the CDR3: TGTGCCAGCTCAACCTCCGGGACAGGGGCTGGAAACACCATATATTTT.

The chain uses TRBV4-3 and TRBJ1-2; 11 bases are a match to TRBD1. V lost 0 bases and J lost 14; bases outside the gene matches: 14. Per the germline V gene, CDR1 is LGHNA and CDR2 is YSLEER. The CDR3 covers 16 residues. CDR3 loop: CASSQEIHGQGALETF. The DNA for the CDR3 is TGCGCCAGCAGCCAAGAGATTCACGGACAGGGGGCTCTAGAAACCTTC.